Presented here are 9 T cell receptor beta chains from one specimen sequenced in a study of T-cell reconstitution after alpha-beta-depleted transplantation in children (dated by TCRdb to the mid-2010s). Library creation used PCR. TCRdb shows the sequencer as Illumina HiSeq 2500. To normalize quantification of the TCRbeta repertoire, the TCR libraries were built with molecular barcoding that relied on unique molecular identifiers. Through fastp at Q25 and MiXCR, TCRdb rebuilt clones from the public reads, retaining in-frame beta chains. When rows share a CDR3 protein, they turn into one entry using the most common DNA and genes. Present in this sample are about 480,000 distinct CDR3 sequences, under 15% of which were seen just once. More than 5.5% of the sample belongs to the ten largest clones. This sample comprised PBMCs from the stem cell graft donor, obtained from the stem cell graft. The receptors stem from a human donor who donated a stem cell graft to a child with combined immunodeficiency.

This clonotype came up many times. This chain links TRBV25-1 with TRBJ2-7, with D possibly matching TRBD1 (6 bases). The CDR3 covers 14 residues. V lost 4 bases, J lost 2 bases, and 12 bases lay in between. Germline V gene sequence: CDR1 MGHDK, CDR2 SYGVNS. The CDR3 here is CASSGRQVPYEQYF. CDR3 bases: TGTGCCAGCAGTGGCCGACAGGTCCCCTACGAGCAGTACTTC.

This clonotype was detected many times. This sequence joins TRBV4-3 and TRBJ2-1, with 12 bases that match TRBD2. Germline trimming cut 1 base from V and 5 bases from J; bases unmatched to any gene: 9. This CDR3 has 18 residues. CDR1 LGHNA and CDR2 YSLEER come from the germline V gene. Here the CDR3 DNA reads TGCGCCAGCAGCCAAGGACTAGCGGGAGCTACGGACGACAATGAGCAGTTCTTC. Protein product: CASSQGLAGATDDNEQFF.

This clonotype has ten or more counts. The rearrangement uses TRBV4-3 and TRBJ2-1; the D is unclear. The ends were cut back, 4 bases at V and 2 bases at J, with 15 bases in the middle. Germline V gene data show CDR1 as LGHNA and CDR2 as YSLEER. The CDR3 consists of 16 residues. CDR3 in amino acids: CASSPSGSGTYNEQFF. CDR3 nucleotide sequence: TGCGCCAGCAGCCCCTCAGGATCAGGCACCTACAATGAGCAGTTCTTC.

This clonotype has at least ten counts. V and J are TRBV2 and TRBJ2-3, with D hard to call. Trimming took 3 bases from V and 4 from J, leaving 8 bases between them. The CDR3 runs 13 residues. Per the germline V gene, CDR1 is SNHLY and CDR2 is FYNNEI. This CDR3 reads CASSEWRADTQYF. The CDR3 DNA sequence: TGTGCCAGCAGTGAGTGGAGAGCAGATACGCAGTATTTT.

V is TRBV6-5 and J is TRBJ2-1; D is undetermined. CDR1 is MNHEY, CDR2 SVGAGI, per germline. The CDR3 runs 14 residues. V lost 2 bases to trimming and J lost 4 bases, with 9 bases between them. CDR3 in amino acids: CASSYVRAYNEQFF. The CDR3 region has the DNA TGTGCCAGCAGTTACGTCCGGGCTTACAATGAGCAGTTCTTC.

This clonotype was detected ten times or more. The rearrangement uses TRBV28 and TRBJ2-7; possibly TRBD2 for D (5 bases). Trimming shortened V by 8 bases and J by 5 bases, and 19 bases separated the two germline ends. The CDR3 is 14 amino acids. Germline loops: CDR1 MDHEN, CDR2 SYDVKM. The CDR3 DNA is TGTGCCAGCGGGGAAGAGGGCCTTATCCACGAGCAGTACTTC. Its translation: CASGEEGLIHEQYF.

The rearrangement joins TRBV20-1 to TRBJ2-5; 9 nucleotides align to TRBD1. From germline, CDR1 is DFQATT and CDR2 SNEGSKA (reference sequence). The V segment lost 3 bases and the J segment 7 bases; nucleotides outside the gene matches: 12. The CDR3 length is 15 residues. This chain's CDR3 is CSASVPGTGLVTQYF. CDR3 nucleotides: TGCAGTGCTAGCGTACCCGGGACAGGGTTGGTGACCCAGTACTTC.

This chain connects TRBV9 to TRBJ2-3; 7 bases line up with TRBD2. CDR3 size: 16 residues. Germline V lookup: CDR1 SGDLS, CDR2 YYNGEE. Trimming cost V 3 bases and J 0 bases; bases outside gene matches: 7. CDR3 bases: TGTGCCAGCAGCGACCCGAAGCGGGATAGCACAGATACGCAGTATTTT. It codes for CASSDPKRDSTDTQYF.

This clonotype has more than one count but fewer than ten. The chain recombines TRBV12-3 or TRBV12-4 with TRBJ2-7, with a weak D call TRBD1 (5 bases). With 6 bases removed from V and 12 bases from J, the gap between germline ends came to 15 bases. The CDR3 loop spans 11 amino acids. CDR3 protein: CASSLRGWLYF. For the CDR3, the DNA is TGTGCCAGCAGCTTAAGGGGATGGCTGTACTTC.